These 31 T cell receptor beta chains originate from one sample sequenced in a study of T cell changes during pregnancy in multiple sclerosis. Method: immunoSEQ multiplex PCR; TCRdb's copy keeps in-frame clones and lacks some. The sample includes roughly 48,000 clones, around 93% of them seen just once. This sample comprised CD8+ T cells from peripheral blood mononuclear cells, obtained in the first trimester of pregnancy. The receptors here all came from a female donor with multiple sclerosis, enrolled in a pregnancy study.

The chain joins TRBV7-9 to TRBJ1-4, with TRBD1 matching over 7 bases. The germline V gene has CDR1 SEHNR and CDR2 FQNEAQ (reference sequence). The V and J ends lost 8 bases and 6 bases, in that order; junction bases with no gene match: 9. The CDR3 length is 14 residues. The CDR3 DNA follows: TGTGCCAGCCGAAGACAGGGCGTGGATGAAAAACTGTTTTTT. It codes for CASRRQGVDEKLFF.

The chain employs TRBV7-8 and TRBJ2-7; 8 nucleotides align to TRBD2. CDR3 length equals 16 residues. After removal of 1 base from V and 5 bases from J, the junction contained 10 bases not matched to a gene. Germline V gene sequence: CDR1 SGHVS, CDR2 FQNEAQ. CDR3 region: CASSLEGGLAKNEQYF. The CDR3 DNA sequence: TGTGCCAGCAGCTTAGAGGGCGGACTAGCTAAGAACGAGCAGTACTTC.

This clone came up once. V gene TRBV6-5 combines with J gene TRBJ2-1, with TRBD1 matching 7 bases. The V gene's germline CDR1 is MNHEY and CDR2 SVGAGI. The CDR3 has 13 residues. Trimming cost V 0 bases and J 9 bases; bases outside gene matches: 2. The CDR3 region is CASSYSTGSEQFF. Written as DNA, the CDR3 is TGTGCCAGCAGTTACTCGACAGGGAGTGAGCAGTTCTTC.

The chain carries TRBV6-6 and TRBJ2-7, with D possibly TRBD1 on 5 matching bases. CDR1 and CDR2 (germline): MNHNY, SVGAGI (reference sequence). The CDR3 loop spans 12 amino acids. V dropped 2 bases and J dropped 9 bases, with 11 bases sitting between them. The CDR3, as DNA: TGTGCCAGCAGTTACCAGGGCACCGCGCAGTACTTC. Translated, it gives CASSYQGTAQYF.

The chain employs TRBV5-1 and TRBJ2-7; tentatively, D is TRBD1 (6 bases). Germline V gene sequence: CDR1 SGHRS, CDR2 YFSETQ. V was clipped by 7 bases and J by 4 bases, with 15 bases between them. This CDR3 has 13 residues. For the CDR3, the DNA is TGCGCCAGCGGGACGGGACACCTATACGAGCAGTACTTC. Amino acid sequence: CASGTGHLYEQYF. Using reference TRBV5-1 and TRBJ2-7 for the parts outside the CDR3, the full variable domain is KAGVTQTPRYLIKTRGQQVTLSCSPISGHRSVSWYQQTPGQGLQFLFEYFSETQRNKGNFPGRFSGRQFSNSRSEMNVSTLELGDSALYLCASGTGHLYEQYFGPGTRLTVT.

As to this clone: The same CDR3 also results from other DNA sequences found in this sample. The chain combines TRBV5-1 with TRBJ2-7; D is uncertain. Trimming took off 0 bases at V and 2 bases at J, with 9 bases between the two ends. The CDR3 is made up of 14 amino acids. CDR1 and CDR2 from the germline V gene are SGHRS and YFSETQ. As DNA, the CDR3 is TGCGCCAGCAGCTTGGATCCAGGAACCTACGAGCAGTACTTC. This encodes CASSLDPGTYEQYF.

This sequence joins TRBV10-1 and TRBJ2-3; D ambiguous. This CDR3 contains 15 residues. The V end lost 4 bases, the J end lost 1 base, and 12 bases lay between the germline ends. Germline CDR1 is WNHNN and CDR2 is SYGVQD (reference sequence). The chain's CDR3 is CASSVNHLGTDTQYF. CDR3 nucleotide sequence: TGCGCCAGCAGTGTAAATCATCTAGGCACAGATACGCAGTATTTT.

The chain carries TRBV7-7 and TRBJ2-7; D gene uncertain. The V gene lost 4 bases and the J gene lost 5 bases, with 12 bases spanning the gap. This CDR3 region has 13 residues. Germline CDR1 SSHAT, CDR2 FNYEAQ (reference sequence). This CDR3 is CASSSAEWNEQYF. For the CDR3, the DNA is TGTGCCAGCAGCTCGGCGGAGTGGAACGAGCAGTACTTC.

The V gene is TRBV27, the J gene TRBJ2-2, with D possibly being TRBD1 (6 bases). The CDR3 runs 17 residues. V was clipped by 5 bases and J by 5 bases, with 21 bases between them. Germline values: CDR1 MNHEY, CDR2 SMNVEV (reference sequence). The DNA of the CDR3 is TGTGCCAGCAGTAACTTAACGACAGGTTGGAAGACCGGGGAGCTGTTTTTT. Its translation: CASSNLTTGWKTGELFF.

The gene calls are TRBV5-4 and TRBJ2-7; 9 nucleotides line up with TRBD2. V was clipped by 4 bases and J by 3 bases; unmatched bases: 11. The CDR3 extends over 16 amino acids. Germline loops: CDR1 SGHNT, CDR2 YYREEE (reference sequence). For the CDR3, the DNA is TGTGCCAGCAGCGAGATGGGCGGGAGGGCCCTCTACGAGCAGTACTTC. Encoded protein: CASSEMGGRALYEQYF.

The V gene is TRBV4-1, the J gene TRBJ1-1, with 8 bases aligning to TRBD1. The germline V gene encodes CDR1 MGHRA and CDR2 YSYEKL. This CDR3 contains 15 residues. The ends lost 11 bases at V and 1 base at J; junction bases unmatched: 12. The DNA of the CDR3 is TGCGCCTCCGCGGTGGTAGGGACAGGGAACACTGAAGCTTTCTTT. Protein sequence: CASAVVGTGNTEAFF.

The chain links TRBV5-1 to TRBJ1-5; D is perhaps TRBD1 (5 bases). The V end was cut by 4 bases, the J end by 5 bases, with 13 bases between. The germline V gene encodes CDR1 SGHRS and CDR2 YFSETQ. The CDR3 length is 14 residues. DNA for the CDR3: TGCGCCAGCAGCAGCAGGGTGATACATCAGCCCCAGCATTTT. Residues: CASSSRVIHQPQHF.

This chain uses TRBV4-2 with TRBJ1-1, with TRBD1 identical over 8 bases. Germline CDR1 and CDR2: LGHNA and YNFKEQ. The V and J ends lost 1 base and 5 bases, in that order; junction bases with no gene match: 3. This CDR3 has 14 amino acids. The CDR3 reads CASSQGTGMTEAFF. The CDR3 bases are TGTGCCAGCAGCCAAGGGACAGGGATGACTGAAGCTTTCTTT.

The chain is built from TRBV7-9 and TRBJ1-3; D ambiguous. V was trimmed by 3 bases and J by 2 bases, leaving 17 bases between them. The germline V gene has CDR1 SEHNR and CDR2 FQNEAQ (reference sequence). The CDR3 is 17 amino acids. CDR3 sequence: CASSFIGRTRAGNTIYF. CDR3 sequence (DNA): TGTGCCAGCAGCTTCATTGGCAGGACTCGCGCTGGAAACACCATATATTTT.

The chain uses TRBV19 and TRBJ2-2; 9 bases align to TRBD1. CDR1 is LNHDA and CDR2 is SQIVND in the germline V gene (reference sequence). The CDR3 runs to 16 residues. With V trimmed by 3 bases and J by 6 bases, 8 bases remained unmatched. CDR3 in DNA: TGTGCCAGTAGTATCTTCGGACAGGGGTCGTCCGGGGAGCTGTTTTTT. Protein: CASSIFGQGSSGELFF.

V gene TRBV28 combines with J gene TRBJ2-1; D call uncertain. The CDR3 runs to 16 residues. The germline gives CDR1 MDHEN, CDR2 SYDVKM. Trimming stripped 1 base from V and 0 bases from J, with 10 bases between. CDR3 bases: TGTGCCAGCAGTTTATCCCAGTTAAGCTCCTACAATGAGCAGTTCTTC. Translation: CASSLSQLSSYNEQFF.

The chain employs TRBV27 and TRBJ1-1; 12 positions agree with TRBD1. CDR1 is MNHEY, CDR2 SMNVEV, per germline (reference sequence). The CDR3 length is 16 residues. V shed 5 bases and J 2 bases; nucleotides not matched to a gene: 6. The CDR3 DNA sequence: TGTGCCAGCAGTGGGGGGACAGGGGGCAGAAACACTGAAGCTTTCTTT. Amino acid sequence: CASSGGTGGRNTEAFF.

The chain has TRBV13 and TRBJ2-1, with 7 bases that match TRBD1. This CDR3 spans 14 amino acids. Losses at the gene ends were 4 bases for V and 7 bases for J; bases not matched to a gene: 7. CDR1 is PRHDT, CDR2 FYEKMQ, per germline (reference sequence). The CDR3 reads CASSSGQVGNEQFF. The CDR3 DNA is TGTGCCAGCAGCTCTGGACAGGTAGGGAATGAGCAGTTCTTC. Variable domain in full (rest from reference TRBV13 and TRBJ2-1): AAGVIQSPRHLIKEKRETATLKCYPIPRHDTVYWYQQGPGQDPQFLISFYEKMQSDKGSIPDRFSAQQFSDYHSELNMSSLELGDSALYFCASSSGQVGNEQFFGPGTRLTVL.

This sequence joins TRBV4-1 and TRBJ2-7, with 7 bases aligning to TRBD1. V lost 1 base, J lost 5 bases, and 5 bases stayed unmatched. Germline V gene sequence: CDR1 MGHRA, CDR2 YSYEKL. The CDR3 is 14 amino acids. Here the CDR3 DNA reads TGCGCCAGCAGCCAAGCTCCAGGGACAGACGAGCAGTACTTC. Its translation: CASSQAPGTDEQYF.

The rearrangement joins TRBV6-1 to TRBJ2-7, with 15 bases matching TRBD2. From germline, CDR1 is MNHNS and CDR2 SASEGT. This CDR3 is 15 amino acids long. V shed 3 bases, J shed 4 bases, and the junction held 1 base outside the gene matches. CDR3 sequence reads: CASSEGLAGGYEQYF. Here the CDR3 DNA reads TGTGCCAGCAGTGAGGGACTAGCGGGAGGATACGAGCAGTACTTC.

The chain carries TRBV27 and TRBJ2-1; D is unresolved. Germline CDR1 MNHEY, CDR2 SMNVEV (reference sequence). CDR3 size: 14 residues. V dropped 2 bases and J dropped 9 bases, with 14 bases sitting between them. CDR3 bases: TGTGCCAGCAGTTTAAGTTTTCTTCAGTCTGAGCAGTTCTTC. Its translation: CASSLSFLQSEQFF.

V gene TRBV4-1 combines with J gene TRBJ2-1, with 11 bases fitting TRBD2. Trimming removed 4 bases from V and 7 bases from J; junction bases left unmatched: 12. The length of the CDR3 is 17 residues. Germline V gene sequence: CDR1 MGHRA, CDR2 YSYEKL. The CDR3 nucleotides are TGCGCCAGCAGCCCCGCCCCCTTAGCGGGAGGGAATAATGAGCAGTTCTTC. Translating gives CASSPAPLAGGNNEQFF.

The V and J genes are TRBV9 and TRBJ2-7; the D gene is possibly TRBD1 (6 bases). Germline-derived CDR1 and CDR2 are SGDLS and YYNGEE. This CDR3 has 13 residues. V gave up 0 bases and J gave up 5 bases, with 9 bases separating them. The CDR3 bases are TGTGCCAGCAGCGTAGGGGCAGGGGACGAGCAGTACTTC. Translation: CASSVGAGDEQYF.

This chain uses TRBV30 with TRBJ1-1; possible D gene TRBD1, 6 bases. Germline V gene sequence: CDR1 GTSNPN, CDR2 SVGIG (reference sequence). The V end lost 2 bases, the J end lost 4 bases, and 14 bases lay between the germline ends. The CDR3 has 14 residues. CDR3 protein: CAWSPGGRGTEAFF. CDR3 sequence (DNA): TGTGCCTGGAGTCCCGGGGGGCGCGGCACTGAAGCTTTCTTT.

V and J are TRBV5-4 and TRBJ2-1; D gene uncertain. V lost 2 bases and J 4 bases, leaving 10 bases between the germline ends. CDR3 size: 14 residues. The V gene's germline CDR1 is SGHNT and CDR2 YYREEE (reference sequence). The CDR3 loop is CASSFSVGYNEQFF. In DNA form, the CDR3 reads TGTGCCAGCAGCTTCTCTGTCGGGTACAATGAGCAGTTCTTC.

This chain connects TRBV30 to TRBJ2-7; D gene ambiguous. From germline, CDR1 is GTSNPN and CDR2 SVGIG (reference sequence). The V gene lost 1 base and the J gene lost 6 bases, with 16 bases spanning the gap. There are 14 residues in the CDR3. CDR3 residues: CAWSDVSSSGEQYF. The DNA for the CDR3 is TGTGCCTGGAGTGACGTCAGCTCATCGGGCGAGCAGTACTTC.

This chain joins TRBV30 and TRBJ1-5; perhaps TRBD1 as D (5 bases). The CDR3 runs to 14 residues. Trimming left V 0 bases short and J 6 bases short, with 12 bases between. Per germline, CDR1 GTSNPN and CDR2 SVGIG (reference sequence). The CDR3 nucleotides read TGTGCCTGGAGTGTTGGTAGGGGCGGTCAGCCCCAGCATTTT. Translated, it gives CAWSVGRGGQPQHF.

The chain uses TRBV11-2 and TRBJ1-5, with TRBD1 as a possible D gene (5 bases). Germline V gene data show CDR1 as SGHAT and CDR2 as FQNNGV. The CDR3 consists of 14 residues. Trimming left V 4 bases short and J 7 bases short, with 14 bases between. CDR3 protein: CASSSAGGGQPQHF. CDR3 nucleotides: TGTGCCAGCAGCTCAGCGGGGGGTGGCCAGCCCCAGCATTTT.

With regard to this clone: The junction departs from the called germline gene at one end, perhaps through a read error. The chain joins TRBV6-4 to TRBJ2-3; weak D call: TRBD2 (6 bases). CDR1 is MRHNA, CDR2 SNTAGT, per germline. This CDR3 is 16 amino acids long. CDR3: CAKCGKESGSTDTQYF. The CDR3 DNA reads TGCGCGAAGTGCGGGAAAGAGAGTGGGAGCACAGATACGCAGTATTTT.

This chain joins TRBV27 and TRBJ2-7; possibly TRBD1 for D (6 bases). The CDR3 loop spans 16 amino acids. The germline V gene encodes CDR1 MNHEY and CDR2 SMNVEV (reference sequence). With 2 bases removed from V and 5 bases from J, the gap between germline ends came to 19 bases. The CDR3 sequence: CASSLGLRGSVNEQYF. Here the CDR3 DNA reads TGTGCCAGCAGTTTAGGCCTCAGGGGCAGCGTTAACGAGCAGTACTTC.

The chain employs TRBV6-5 and TRBJ1-1; a weak D match, TRBD1 (5 bases). The germline V gene has CDR1 MNHEY and CDR2 SVGAGI. Trimming stripped 3 bases from V and 3 bases from J, with 14 bases between. The CDR3 is made up of 15 amino acids. The DNA for the CDR3 is TGTGCCAGCAGTTATGATCGGGGGGTGGACACTGAAGCTTTCTTT. It translates to CASSYDRGVDTEAFF.